Listed here are 14 T cell receptor beta chains from one sample, sequenced in a study of human T cells and chemical hapten exposure. TCRdb ran MiXCR on the RACE reads and lists one entry per CDR3 protein. The data contain more than 65,000 distinct CDR3 sequences, about 7.5% of them singletons. Regarding time point: patch test 1, 2 weeks after DPC sensitization. As to treatment: therapeutic diphenylcyclopropenone sensitization with weekly scalp DPC. Sequencing was performed on whole blood, taken in connection with sensitization to the hapten diphenylcyclopropenone (DPC). Receptor source: a woman aged 25 to 39 with alopecia areata. Some clones in this sample may be carry-over from other donors' samples.

There are many counts of this clonotype. This rearrangement joins TRBV3-1 to TRBJ2-7, with TRBD1 matching 11 bases. CDR1 is LGHDT, CDR2 YNNKEL, per germline (reference sequence). The CDR3 extends over 16 amino acids. The V gene end was trimmed by 4 bases and the J gene end by 5 bases; junction bases not matched to a gene: 10. As DNA, the CDR3 is TGTGCCAGCAGCCTGACCACGGGACAGGGGGGCCACGAGCAGTACTTC. Protein product: CASSLTTGQGGHEQYF.

The chain joins TRBV7-8 to TRBJ1-1; D call uncertain. Germline V gene data show CDR1 as SGHVS and CDR2 as FQNEAQ. V lost 3 bases and J lost 6, with 17 bases in between. This CDR3 spans 15 amino acids. CDR3 residues: CASSLGVQVSAEAFF. The CDR3 nucleotides are TGTGCCAGCAGCTTGGGCGTACAAGTTTCGGCTGAAGCTTTCTTT.

The chain has TRBV28 and TRBJ2-3, with TRBD2 matching 9 bases. V lost 7 bases, J lost 1 base, and 12 bases stayed unmatched. Germline V gene lookup returns CDR1 MDHEN and CDR2 SYDVKM. The CDR3 length is 17 residues. In DNA, the CDR3 is TGTGCCAGCATAAAAGCGGGGGGCCTTGCTGGCACAGATACGCAGTATTTT. Translating gives CASIKAGGLAGTDTQYF.

V usage is TRBV3-1 and J usage is TRBJ2-3; 10 bases fit TRBD2. Germline CDR1 LGHDT, CDR2 YNNKEL (reference sequence). This CDR3 spans 16 amino acids. With V trimmed by 1 base and J by 3 bases, 4 bases remained unmatched. CDR3 DNA: TGTGCCAGCAGCCAAGTTCGAGCGGGGGGGACAGATACGCAGTATTTT. Translated, it gives CASSQVRAGGTDTQYF.

The rearrangement joins TRBV4-2 to TRBJ2-3; 9 bases are a match to TRBD2. In germline, CDR1 is LGHNA, CDR2 YNFKEQ. With 1 base clipped from V and 4 bases from J, the junction kept 6 bases outside the gene matches. The CDR3 extends over 16 amino acids. CDR3 sequence reads: CASSQGGGGGSDTQYF. Here the CDR3 DNA reads TGTGCCAGCAGCCAAGGCGGCGGGGGGGGGTCAGATACGCAGTATTTT.

V is TRBV7-3 and J is TRBJ2-1; D gene unclear. Germline CDR1 reads SGHTA; CDR2 reads FQGTGA. Deletions cut 0 bases from V and 9 bases from J, with 9 bases between. CDR3 length: 13 residues. This CDR3 reads CASSLTGRSEQFF. The CDR3 DNA follows: TGTGCCAGCAGCTTAACGGGCCGTAGTGAGCAGTTCTTC.

The table lists this clonotype with many counts. This chain uses TRBV12-3 or TRBV12-4 with TRBJ1-1, with D hard to call. Between the trimmed V and J ends, which lost 2 bases and 4 bases, there was a span of 14 bases. The CDR3 is 15 residues long. CDR3 sequence: CASSLHAIDGTEAFF. The CDR3 bases are TGTGCCAGCAGTTTACACGCGATAGACGGCACTGAAGCTTTCTTT.

This clonotype was detected a few times. J is TRBJ1-5 and V is TRBV7-2; 8 bases are a match to TRBD1. The CDR3 spans 16 residues. J was trimmed by 6 bases and V by 1 base; bases with no gene match: 8. In germline, CDR1 is SGHTA, CDR2 FQGNSA. The CDR3 reads CASSLERTGNGQPQHF. The CDR3 nucleotides read TGTGCCAGCAGCTTAGAAAGGACAGGGAACGGTCAGCCCCAGCATTTT.

The rearrangement uses TRBV5-1 and TRBJ2-7, with D maybe TRBD2 (6 bases). CDR3 length: 14 amino acids. V shed 3 bases and J shed 4 bases, with 14 bases lying between them. CDR1 is SGHRS and CDR2 is YFSETQ in the germline V gene. The CDR3 bases are TGCGCCAGCAGCTGGGGGGAATTTGGGTACGAGCAGTACTTC. Translated: CASSWGEFGYEQYF.

This clonotype has more than one count but fewer than ten. The rearrangement links TRBV2 to TRBJ2-3; D is unclear. The germline CDR1 and CDR2 sequences are SNHLY and FYNNEI. The CDR3 contains 13 residues. Trimming pared 4 bases from V and 2 bases from J, leaving 7 bases between. CDR3 protein: CASSVGLTDTQYF. The CDR3 region has the DNA TGTGCCAGCAGTGTTGGTCTCACAGATACGCAGTATTTT.

This clonotype has only a few counts. J is TRBJ1-1 and V is TRBV6-5; D is unresolved. Germline V gene sequence: CDR1 MNHEY, CDR2 SVGAGI. With 0 bases removed from V and 0 bases from J, the gap between germline ends came to 8 bases. The CDR3 contains 15 residues. Written as DNA, the CDR3 is TGTGCCAGCAGTTACTCTCCAGCGATGAACACTGAAGCTTTCTTT. Residues: CASSYSPAMNTEAFF.

This clonotype was seen many times. The rearrangement links TRBV7-2 to TRBJ1-2; D remains unclear. Germline V gives CDR1 SGHTA, CDR2 FQGNSA. The CDR3 is 12 amino acids. V shed 5 bases and J shed 4 bases, with 8 bases lying between them. CDR3 DNA sequence: TGTGCCAGCAGCCCTGCCCCCTATGGCTACACCTTC. It yields the protein CASSPAPYGYTF.

This clonotype appeared many times. The rearrangement links TRBV29-1 to TRBJ2-1; possible D gene TRBD2, 6 bases. The CDR3 loop spans 13 amino acids. Looked up from germline, CDR1 is SQVTM and CDR2 is ANQGSEA. Trimming took off 4 bases at V and 9 bases at J, with 16 bases between the two ends. CDR3 loop: CSVGRDLGGEQFF. Written as DNA, the CDR3 is TGCAGCGTTGGACGGGACCTGGGGGGTGAGCAGTTCTTC.

This chain joins TRBV5-1 and TRBJ2-7; D is ambiguous. V shed 3 bases and J shed 0 bases, with 7 bases lying between them. Germline CDR1 and CDR2: SGHRS and YFSETQ. The CDR3 runs to 13 residues. In nucleotides, the CDR3 is TGCGCCAGCAGCTGTGACGTCTCCTACGAGCAGTACTTC. Its translation is CASSCDVSYEQYF.